The 31 T cell receptor beta chains below were found in one sample sequenced in a study of cytomegalovirus exposure and HLA in healthy donors. Researchers ran the PCR with 60 Vbeta and 13 Jbeta primers. Sequencing used immunoSEQ multiplex PCR; TCRdb keeps in-frame clones, though not all of them. Of 100,000 to 150,000 clones in the sample, 65% to 75% were seen once. The sample was PBMCs. The receptors were gathered from a man between 40 and 49 years old in good health and CMV-seropositive.

J is TRBJ2-1 and V is TRBV14, with 12 bases aligning to TRBD2. J was trimmed by 9 bases and V by 3 bases; bases with no gene match: 9. The CDR3 loop spans 16 amino acids. The germline gives CDR1 SGHDN, CDR2 FVKESK. The CDR3 protein is CASSHRTSGRSGEQFF. The CDR3 DNA follows: TGTGCCAGCAGCCACCGAACTAGCGGGAGGTCGGGTGAGCAGTTCTTC.

To note about this clone: This CDR3 is also generated by other DNA sequences in the sample. The rearrangement uses TRBV2 and TRBJ2-5, with D hard to call. Germline CDR1 reads SNHLY; CDR2 reads FYNNEI. The V gene lost 3 bases and the J gene lost 4 bases, with 6 bases spanning the gap. The CDR3 totals 12 residues. CDR3 in amino acids: CASSESRETQYF. The CDR3 region has the DNA TGTGCCAGCAGTGAGTCCAGAGAGACCCAGTACTTC.

The J gene is TRBJ2-5, the V gene TRBV19; 7 nucleotides align to TRBD2. This CDR3 has 14 residues. V trimming: 10 bases; J trimming: 4 bases; junction bases outside the gene matches: 12. The germline gives CDR1 LNHDA, CDR2 SQIVND (reference sequence). CDR3 in DNA: TGTGCCAAGACTCAGGCGGGAGCTGGAGAGACCCAGTACTTC. This sequence encodes CAKTQAGAGETQYF.

The chain uses TRBV28 and TRBJ2-7; 9 bases fit TRBD1. Losses at the gene ends were 6 bases for V and 0 bases for J; bases not matched to a gene: 6. CDR1 is MDHEN, CDR2 SYDVKM, per germline. This CDR3 region has 15 residues. The CDR3 region has the DNA TGTGCCAGCAGCTCAAACAGGGGGCACTCCTACGAGCAGTACTTC. Residues: CASSSNRGHSYEQYF.

CDR3 residues: CASSPDYSYNEQFF. The CDR3 DNA reads TGTGCCAGCAGCCCAGACTACTCCTACAATGAGCAGTTCTTC. The chain joins TRBV4-2 to TRBJ2-1; possibly TRBD2 for D (5 bases). The CDR3 totals 14 residues. Germline lookup yields CDR1 LGHNA and CDR2 YNFKEQ. The V gene lost 4 bases and the J gene lost 0 bases, with 7 bases spanning the gap.

The chain is built from TRBV28 and TRBJ2-5; 9 positions match TRBD1. CDR3 size: 14 residues. Trimming cost V 4 bases and J 1 base; bases outside gene matches: 1. CDR1 is MDHEN, CDR2 SYDVKM, per germline. CDR3 residues: CASSSDRGQETQYF. CDR3 in DNA: TGTGCCAGCAGTTCGGACAGGGGCCAAGAGACCCAGTACTTC. The full variable domain, with the rest looked up from reference TRBV28 and TRBJ2-5, is DVKVTQSSRYLVKRTGEKVFLECVQDMDHENMFWYRQDPGLGLRLIYFSYDVKMKEKGDIPEGYSVSREKKERFSLILESASTNQTSMYLCASSSDRGQETQYFGPGTRLLVL.

The chain joins TRBV5-6 to TRBJ2-7; 11 bases are a match to TRBD1. In germline, CDR1 is SGHDT, CDR2 YYEEEE. The CDR3 runs 15 residues. The junction had 7 bases not matched to a gene; V was cut back by 5 bases and J by 3 bases. The CDR3 DNA reads as TGTGCCAGCAGGCGGCCGGGACAGGGGGACTACGAGCAGTACTTC. Amino acids: CASRRPGQGDYEQYF.

The rearrangement joins TRBV19 to TRBJ2-3, with TRBD1 matching 10 bases. V shed 5 bases, J shed 0 bases, and the junction held 8 bases outside the gene matches. From germline, CDR1 is LNHDA and CDR2 SQIVND (reference sequence). The CDR3 length is 17 residues. Here the CDR3 reads CASSSRQGAPSTDTQYF. Written as DNA, the CDR3 is TGTGCCAGTAGTTCCCGACAGGGGGCGCCGAGCACAGATACGCAGTATTTT.

The chain recombines TRBV28 with TRBJ1-2, with D perhaps matching TRBD1 (6 bases). The germline gives CDR1 MDHEN, CDR2 SYDVKM. V lost 9 bases and J 0 bases, leaving 14 bases between the germline ends. The CDR3 is made up of 14 amino acids. CDR3 bases: TGTGCCAGTCTTAGGACAGCGCCTAACTATGGCTACACCTTC. Encoded protein: CASLRTAPNYGYTF.

This clone appeared a few times. V and J are TRBV5-4 and TRBJ2-1, with 9 positions matching TRBD2. The germline V gene encodes CDR1 SGHNT and CDR2 YYREEE (reference sequence). V dropped 4 bases and J dropped 4; count of bases not matched to a gene: 12. The CDR3 contains 17 residues. The CDR3: CASSRPLAGGVYNEQFF. The CDR3, as DNA: TGTGCCAGCAGCCGACCCCTGGCGGGAGGGGTTTACAATGAGCAGTTCTTC. Full variable domain (rest looked up from reference TRBV5-4 and TRBJ2-1): ETGVTQSPTHLIKTRGQQVTLRCSSQSGHNTVSWYQQALGQGPQFIFQYYREEENGRGNFPPRFSGLQFPNYSSELNVNALELDDSALYLCASSRPLAGGVYNEQFFGPGTRLTVL.

The genes are TRBV10-3 and TRBJ2-1; 9 nucleotides align to TRBD1. This CDR3 has 13 residues. Germline CDR1 reads ENHRY; CDR2 reads SYGVKD. J lost 7 bases, V lost 10 bases, and 8 bases had no gene match. The CDR3 nucleotides are TGTGCCACCGAACAGGGGGCGACGAATGAGCAGTTCTTC. This encodes CATEQGATNEQFF.

Comments on this clone: At the DNA level, this CDR3 is encoded by other sequences in the same sample as well. This rearrangement joins TRBV28 to TRBJ2-7, with D perhaps TRBD2 (5 bases). The CDR3 is 14 residues long. The germline V and J ends were trimmed by 3 bases and 2 bases, with 11 bases remaining between them. From germline, CDR1 is MDHEN and CDR2 SYDVKM. The CDR3 DNA follows: TGTGCCAGCAGTTTGGGCGGGCCCCCCTACGAGCAGTACTTC. Translated: CASSLGGPPYEQYF. The full variable domain, its missing parts supplied by reference TRBV28 and TRBJ2-7, is DVKVTQSSRYLVKRTGEKVFLECVQDMDHENMFWYRQDPGLGLRLIYFSYDVKMKEKGDIPEGYSVSREKKERFSLILESASTNQTSMYLCASSLGGPPYEQYFGPGTRLTVT.

The J gene is TRBJ2-2, the V gene TRBV7-8; D unclear. The CDR3 covers 16 residues. Germline loops: CDR1 SGHVS, CDR2 FQNEAQ. V was pared by 5 bases and J by 0 bases, with 13 bases between. CDR3 amino acids: CASSLGRGTNTGELFF. The CDR3, as DNA: TGTGCCAGCAGCCTCGGTCGCGGTACGAACACCGGGGAGCTGTTTTTT.

V and J are TRBV5-1 and TRBJ2-3; D uncertain. Looked up from germline, CDR1 is SGHRS and CDR2 is YFSETQ. The CDR3 is made up of 14 amino acids. Trimming stripped 3 bases from V and 3 bases from J, with 11 bases between. CDR3 in DNA: TGCGCCAGCAGCTCTTCAGATCGAACAGATACGCAGTATTTT. This translates into CASSSSDRTDTQYF.

The rearrangement joins TRBV6-6 to TRBJ2-1; TRBD2 agrees at 9 bases. Germline trimming cut 6 bases from V and 2 bases from J; bases unmatched to any gene: 8. CDR3 length equals 16 residues. Germline V gene lookup returns CDR1 MNHNY and CDR2 SVGAGI (reference sequence). The CDR3 nucleotides read TGTGCCAGCAGAGATGTAGCGGGAGCGACCTACAATGAGCAGTTCTTC. Amino acids: CASRDVAGATYNEQFF.

This clone showed up just once. CDR3 in DNA: TGTGCCTTCCGGGACAGAAGAACTGAAAAACTGTTTTTT. This encodes CAFRDRRTEKLFF. V is TRBV30 and J is TRBJ1-4; TRBD1 agrees at 7 bases. CDR1 is GTSNPN and CDR2 is SVGIG in the germline V gene (reference sequence). Losses at the gene ends were 7 bases for V and 7 bases for J; bases not matched to a gene: 9. The CDR3 totals 13 residues.

J is TRBJ2-5 and V is TRBV5-4, with TRBD2 matching 7 bases. This CDR3 region has 13 residues. Germline loops: CDR1 SGHNT, CDR2 YYREEE (reference sequence). Germline trimming cut 3 bases from V and 5 bases from J; bases unmatched to any gene: 4. As DNA, the CDR3 is TGTGCCAGCAGCTCGACTAGCCCGGAGACCCAGTACTTC. Translated, it gives CASSSTSPETQYF.

The chain employs TRBV5-6 and TRBJ2-1; 10 nucleotides agree with TRBD2. The V segment lost 3 bases and the J segment 2 bases; nucleotides outside the gene matches: 8. Germline loops: CDR1 SGHDT, CDR2 YYEEEE. This CDR3 is 17 amino acids long. The CDR3 loop reads CASSSPQRGGTYNEQFF. The CDR3 DNA reads TGTGCCAGCAGCTCCCCTCAGCGGGGGGGCACCTACAATGAGCAGTTCTTC.

V usage is TRBV10-3 and J usage is TRBJ2-5; 7 bases map to TRBD2. The DNA end favors TRBJ2-7, so the J call may be wrong. The CDR3 has 14 amino acids. The germline CDR1 and CDR2 sequences are ENHRY and SYGVKD. The CDR3 coding sequence is TGTGCCATCAGTGAGAGGCGGGGGTCCTACGAGCAGTACTTC. The encoded protein is CAISERRGSYEQYF.

The chain has TRBV28 and TRBJ2-7, with 8 bases matching TRBD2. This CDR3 has 16 residues. V was pared by 4 bases and J by 4 bases, with 12 bases of the junction left unmatched. Germline CDR1 and CDR2: MDHEN and SYDVKM. In DNA form, the CDR3 reads TGTGCCAGCAGTTCTCCGGGCGGGAGGAGGTTTTACGAGCAGTACTTC. Amino acids: CASSSPGGRRFYEQYF. The variable domain in full, completed from reference TRBV28 and TRBJ2-7, reads DVKVTQSSRYLVKRTGEKVFLECVQDMDHENMFWYRQDPGLGLRLIYFSYDVKMKEKGDIPEGYSVSREKKERFSLILESASTNQTSMYLCASSSPGGRRFYEQYFGPGTRLTVT.

The DNA of the CDR3 is TGTGCCAGCAGCCTGAGGGCCGGGGTGGCCGGGGAGCTGTTTTTT. Translation gives CASSLRAGVAGELFF. The gene calls are TRBV4-2 and TRBJ2-2, with D possibly being TRBD2 (5 bases). This CDR3 has 15 amino acids. From germline, CDR1 is LGHNA and CDR2 YNFKEQ. V shed 4 bases and J shed 6 bases, with 15 bases lying between them.

This chain uses TRBV2 with TRBJ1-4; no definite D call. V was clipped by 4 bases and J by 7 bases, with 10 bases between them. The CDR3 runs to 13 residues. Germline CDR1 reads SNHLY; CDR2 reads FYNNEI. CDR3 protein: CASSVGSPEKLFF. CDR3 DNA sequence: TGTGCCAGCAGTGTTGGCAGTCCTGAAAAACTGTTTTTT.

The V and J genes are TRBV19 and TRBJ1-2, with D unclear. Germline V CDR1 and CDR2: LNHDA, SQIVND (reference sequence). This CDR3 comprises 14 residues. V shed 1 base and J shed 6 bases, with 12 bases lying between them. CDR3 in DNA: TGTGCCAGTAGTATAGCTTGGGGAGCGGATGGCTACACCTTC. Amino acid sequence: CASSIAWGADGYTF.

This clone was picked up a small number of times. The chain couples TRBV5-6 to TRBJ2-1, with TRBD2 identical over 7 bases. Germline CDR1 is SGHDT and CDR2 is YYEEEE. V lost 3 bases and J lost 6; bases outside the gene matches: 9. The CDR3 has 15 residues. CDR3 loop: CASSYRAGYGNEQFF. CDR3 in DNA: TGTGCCAGCAGCTATAGAGCGGGATACGGCAATGAGCAGTTCTTC.

The rearrangement uses TRBV27 and TRBJ1-6; TRBD1 matches at 7 bases. Per germline, CDR1 MNHEY and CDR2 SMNVEV (reference sequence). The CDR3 loop spans 15 amino acids. With V trimmed by 2 bases and J by 8 bases, 6 bases remained unmatched. The CDR3 protein is CASSLTGALYSPLHF. For the CDR3, the DNA is TGTGCCAGCAGTTTAACAGGGGCGCTTTATTCACCCCTCCACTTT.

The chain uses TRBV28 and TRBJ1-5; 9 bases match TRBD1. The V and J ends lost 2 bases and 7 bases, in that order; junction bases with no gene match: 6. The germline CDR1 and CDR2 sequences are MDHEN and SYDVKM. The CDR3 covers 15 residues. The CDR3 sequence: CASSLEDRGGQPQHF. The DNA of the CDR3 is TGTGCCAGCAGTTTAGAGGACAGGGGAGGGCAGCCCCAGCATTTT.

The V gene is TRBV6-5, the J gene TRBJ2-1; tentatively, D is TRBD1 (6 bases). Trimming removed 6 bases at V and 4 bases at J, with 10 bases between. The CDR3 runs 13 residues. Germline CDR1 and CDR2: MNHEY and SVGAGI. CDR3 bases: TGTGCCAGCAGACAGGGATCTTACAATGAGCAGTTCTTC. Protein sequence: CASRQGSYNEQFF.

The rearrangement uses TRBV5-1 and TRBJ1-2, with D maybe TRBD1 (6 bases). The CDR3 contains 13 residues. Germline CDR1 reads SGHRS; CDR2 reads YFSETQ. V was cut by 0 bases and J by 4 bases, with 7 bases left in between. DNA of the CDR3: TGCGCCAGCAGCTTGGGACAGGTCTATGGCTACACCTTC. Translated, it gives CASSLGQVYGYTF. Filled out from reference TRBV5-1 and TRBJ1-2, the complete variable domain reads KAGVTQTPRYLIKTRGQQVTLSCSPISGHRSVSWYQQTPGQGLQFLFEYFSETQRNKGNFPGRFSGRQFSNSRSEMNVSTLELGDSALYLCASSLGQVYGYTFGSGTRLTVV.

This clone has just one count. This chain uses TRBV5-6 with TRBJ2-1; 9 bases align to TRBD1. The J segment lost 2 bases and the V segment lost 0 bases, leaving 9 bases of the junction unmatched. Germline V lookup: CDR1 SGHDT, CDR2 YYEEEE. The CDR3 totals 18 residues. The chain's CDR3 is CASSLAKTGGITYNEQFF. In DNA form, the CDR3 reads TGTGCCAGCAGCTTGGCGAAAACAGGGGGCATAACCTACAATGAGCAGTTCTTC.

The chain carries TRBV18 and TRBJ1-1, with D possibly being TRBD1 (6 bases). This CDR3 has 15 amino acids. The germline V gene has CDR1 KGHSH and CDR2 LQKENI. Trimming removed 4 bases from V and 1 base from J, with 13 bases in between. The CDR3 loop is CASSLGHQSNTEAFF. The CDR3 DNA reads TGTGCCAGCTCACTGGGACACCAGTCGAACACTGAAGCTTTCTTT.

The J gene is TRBJ2-1, the V gene TRBV28; 11 positions match TRBD2. V lost 1 base and J lost 5; bases outside the gene matches: 13. The germline V gene encodes CDR1 MDHEN and CDR2 SYDVKM. The CDR3 spans 19 residues. The CDR3 region has the DNA TGTGCCAGCAGTTTATCAACCGGGCTAGCGGGAGGTCGTAACAATGAGCAGTTCTTC. Translating gives CASSLSTGLAGGRNNEQFF.